The 11 T cell receptor beta chains given below trace back to one sample, sequenced in a study of T cells in Graves' hyperthyroidism and ophthalmopathy. Amplified TCR beta CDR3 regions came from RNA transcripts. Using the HTBI primer set, a first-round RT-PCR was run on the TCR CDR3. Using its own MiXCR run on the multiplex PCR reads, TCRdb lists one record per CDR3 protein. Here the sample spans a few hundred thousand distinct CDR3 sequences, around 42% being singletons. Sequenced: peripheral blood or thyroid tissue (not recorded which). The source is an adult woman with Graves' disease, either hyperthyroidism or ophthalmopathy (not recorded which).

J is TRBJ2-7 and V is TRBV24-1; weak D call: TRBD1 (6 bases). V lost 1 base to trimming and J lost 4 bases, with 13 bases between them. The CDR3 covers 15 residues. Germline-derived CDR1 and CDR2 are KGHDR and SFDVKD. CDR3 in amino acids: CATSDFGATGYEQYF. The CDR3 DNA reads as TGTGCCACCAGTGATTTTGGAGCTACAGGGTACGAGCAGTACTTC.

The rearrangement joins TRBV7-8 to TRBJ1-5; unclear D gene. This CDR3 has 17 amino acids. Germline CDR1 SGHVS, CDR2 FQNEAQ. The V end lost 3 bases, the J end lost 4 bases, and 19 bases lay between the germline ends. Here the CDR3 reads CASSLGGLAGSNQPQHF. The CDR3 DNA follows: TGTGCCAGCAGCTTGGGTGGACTAGCGGGAAGTAATCAGCCCCAGCATTTT.

V usage is TRBV6-5 and J usage is TRBJ1-5; D ambiguous. Germline CDR1 reads MNHEY; CDR2 reads SVGAGI. The ends were cut back, 6 bases at V and 5 bases at J, with 17 bases in the middle. CDR3 size: 15 residues. CDR3 region: CASSPRVRSHQPQHF. CDR3 bases: TGTGCCAGCAGCCCCCGGGTACGGAGCCATCAGCCCCAGCATTTT.

This clonotype appeared a few times. V and J are TRBV20-1 and TRBJ2-5; 8 bases are a match to TRBD1. Germline CDR1 and CDR2: DFQATT and SNEGSKA (reference sequence). V lost 7 bases to trimming and J lost 7 bases; unmatched junction nucleotides: 14. CDR3 length equals 14 residues. The CDR3 is CSVIAGGQDGTQYF. The CDR3 DNA reads as TGCAGTGTTATAGCAGGGGGCCAAGATGGGACCCAGTACTTC.

This clonotype was observed a handful of times. One junction end does not reproduce the germline sequence, and a read error may be involved. This chain uses TRBV9 with TRBJ1-1; TRBD1 is a possible D gene (5 bases). CDR3 length equals 10 residues. Germline CDR1 SGDLS, CDR2 YYNGEE. This chain's CDR3 is CASSVDGGVF. The DNA of the CDR3 is TGTGCCAGCAGCGTAGACGGGGGAGTCTTT.

The V gene is TRBV10-3, the J gene TRBJ1-6, with 8 bases fitting TRBD1. The CDR3 runs to 12 residues. Germline-derived CDR1 and CDR2 are ENHRY and SYGVKD. Trimming at V came to 10 bases and at J to 10 bases, leaving 6 bases not matched to a gene. The CDR3 bases are TGTGCCACCGGACAGGGCGGATCACCCCTCCACTTT. Protein: CATGQGGSPLHF.

The rearrangement joins TRBV7-3 to TRBJ2-5; no definite D call. Germline CDR1 is SGHTA and CDR2 is FQGTGA. Trimming shortened V by 0 bases and J by 1 base, and 9 bases separated the two germline ends. The CDR3 runs 15 residues. DNA for the CDR3: TGTGCCAGCAGCTTAACTGGGATACGCCAAGAGACCCAGTACTTC. Amino acid sequence: CASSLTGIRQETQYF.

The table lists this clonotype with a few counts. The chain links TRBV27 to TRBJ1-5; D remains unclear. The germline V and J ends were trimmed by 9 bases and 0 bases, with 9 bases remaining between them. This CDR3 comprises 13 residues. Germline-derived CDR1 and CDR2 are MNHEY and SMNVEV (reference sequence). The CDR3: CARPTDSNQPQHF. DNA for the CDR3: TGTGCCAGGCCGACGGATAGCAATCAGCCCCAGCATTTT.

This clonotype was observed many times. The chain recombines TRBV7-9 with TRBJ2-2, with 8 bases fitting TRBD2. The junction had 6 bases not matched to a gene; V was cut back by 5 bases and J by 7 bases. From germline, CDR1 is SEHNR and CDR2 FQNEAQ (reference sequence). The CDR3 sequence is 14 residues long. This chain's CDR3 is CASSPVAGFGELFF. CDR3 sequence (DNA): TGTGCCAGCAGCCCCGTAGCGGGATTCGGGGAGCTGTTTTTT.

This clonotype has at least ten counts. V gene TRBV20-1 combines with J gene TRBJ2-2, with a tentative D call TRBD1 (5 bases). Trimming pared 6 bases from V and 9 bases from J, leaving 14 bases between. The V gene's germline CDR1 is DFQATT and CDR2 SNEGSKA (reference sequence). The CDR3 is 12 residues long. CDR3 sequence: CSARTNRRELFF. DNA for the CDR3: TGCAGTGCCAGGACAAACCGCCGGGAGCTGTTTTTT.

This clonotype was seen at least ten times. The chain combines TRBV28 with TRBJ2-7; D uncertain. Germline lookup yields CDR1 MDHEN and CDR2 SYDVKM. This CDR3 comprises 12 residues. The V and J ends lost 8 bases and 6 bases respectively, with 14 bases between them. CDR3 in amino acids: CASHRIGREQYF. The CDR3 DNA reads TGTGCCAGCCACCGGATAGGGCGCGAGCAGTACTTC.